Following are 20 T cell receptor beta chains from one sample sequenced in a study of metastatic and nonmetastatic thyroid tumors. Using MiXCR, TCRdb re-called clones from the PCR reads. The data show fewer than 40,000 clones, over 20% seen once. Thyroid surgery took place with no prior treatment in any patient. Sequencing was done on a sample of tumor tissue. The receptors originated from a male donor with papillary thyroid cancer or a benign thyroid nodule (not recorded which). Some clones in this sample may be carry-over from other donors' samples.

This clone was counted at least ten times. This chain joins TRBV4-1 and TRBJ1-2; the D gene is possibly TRBD1 (5 bases). This CDR3 is 15 amino acids long. CDR1 MGHRA and CDR2 YSYEKL come from the germline V gene. The V gene lost 0 bases and the J gene lost 4 bases, with 12 bases spanning the gap. The CDR3: CASSQESRGSYGYTF. CDR3 sequence (DNA): TGCGCCAGCAGCCAAGAATCGCGGGGGTCCTATGGCTACACCTTC.

This clone was observed at least ten times. This chain uses TRBV20-1 with TRBJ1-1; D gene uncertain. Germline-derived CDR1 and CDR2 are DFQATT and SNEGSKA (reference sequence). There are 11 residues in the CDR3. The germline V and J ends were trimmed by 5 bases and 3 bases, with 7 bases remaining between them. The CDR3 DNA is TGCAGTGCTGCGGCTCACACTGAAGCTTTCTTT. Its translation is CSAAAHTEAFF.

As regards this clone: Mismatch with germline at one junction end may stem from a read error. DNA of the CDR3: TGCAGTACTAGAGATTTGGTACAGGGAAGTGGCTACACCTTC. As protein: CSTRDLVQGSGYTF. This chain connects TRBV20-1 to TRBJ1-2; tentatively, D is TRBD1 (6 bases). The CDR3 is 14 amino acids. Germline CDR1 is DFQATT and CDR2 is SNEGSKA (reference sequence).

This clone is medium-sized. This rearrangement joins TRBV12-3 or TRBV12-4 to TRBJ2-7; 9 bases are a match to TRBD1. The CDR3 loop spans 13 amino acids. J was trimmed by 4 bases and V by 3 bases; bases with no gene match: 1. The CDR3 DNA reads as TGTGCCAGCAGTTTGGGACAGGGTTACGAGCAGTACTTC. Translating it yields CASSLGQGYEQYF.

This clone was seen more than once but under ten times. The rearrangement joins TRBV6-1 to TRBJ1-6, with a tentative D call TRBD1 (6 bases). The CDR3 covers 14 residues. Germline V gene lookup returns CDR1 MNHNS and CDR2 SASEGT. V dropped 5 bases and J dropped 5 bases, with 10 bases sitting between them. CDR3 DNA sequence: TGTGCCAGCAGTTCCCGGACAGATAATTCACCCCTCCACTTT. Translated: CASSSRTDNSPLHF.

The CDR3 spells CSARRDPGSEQYF. The CDR3 DNA sequence: TGCAGTGCAAGGCGGGACCCCGGATCCGAGCAGTACTTC. V usage is TRBV20-1 and J usage is TRBJ2-7; possible D gene TRBD2, 6 bases. Deletions cut 6 bases from V and 6 bases from J, with 18 bases between. From germline, CDR1 is DFQATT and CDR2 SNEGSKA (reference sequence). CDR3 size: 13 residues.

Many counts were recorded for this clone. This chain joins TRBV11-1 and TRBJ2-3, with 9 positions matching TRBD1. V lost 2 bases, J lost 3 bases, and 6 bases stayed unmatched. Germline lookup yields CDR1 SGHAT and CDR2 FQDESV (reference sequence). The CDR3 length is 16 residues. In DNA, the CDR3 is TGTGCCAGCAGCTTACAGACAGGGGGTAGTACAGATACGCAGTATTTT. Translated: CASSLQTGGSTDTQYF.

This clone has just a few counts. This chain joins TRBV28 and TRBJ2-7; 10 nucleotides line up with TRBD2. The J segment lost 3 bases and the V segment lost 6 bases, leaving 8 bases of the junction unmatched. From germline, CDR1 is MDHEN and CDR2 SYDVKM. The CDR3 totals 15 residues. The CDR3 DNA reads as TGTGCCAGCAGCTCGGGACTAGCGCATTACTACGAGCAGTACTTC. It codes for CASSSGLAHYYEQYF.

The chain uses TRBV27 and TRBJ1-2, with a tentative D call TRBD1 (6 bases). The CDR3 has 15 residues. V shed 3 bases and J shed 3 bases, with 14 bases lying between them. Germline CDR1 MNHEY, CDR2 SMNVEV (reference sequence). The CDR3 spells CASSFYPGGDYGYTF. CDR3 DNA: TGTGCCAGCAGTTTTTACCCCGGGGGCGACTATGGCTACACCTTC.

V gene TRBV28 combines with J gene TRBJ2-3; 9 bases line up with TRBD2. In germline, CDR1 is MDHEN, CDR2 SYDVKM. The CDR3 totals 15 residues. V was clipped by 5 bases and J by 2 bases; unmatched bases: 5. The CDR3 is CASSGTSGLTDTQYF. CDR3 coding DNA: TGTGCCAGCAGTGGTACTAGCGGGCTCACAGATACGCAGTATTTT.

This clone was counted ten times or more. This sequence joins TRBV4-1 and TRBJ2-5, with 10 bases fitting TRBD2. V gave up 5 bases and J gave up 4 bases; unmatched junction bases: 10. Germline-derived CDR1 and CDR2 are MGHRA and YSYEKL. There are 16 residues in the CDR3. The CDR3: CASSRLAGEYGETQYF. Written as DNA, the CDR3 is TGCGCCAGCAGCAGGCTAGCGGGAGAGTATGGAGAGACCCAGTACTTC.

J is TRBJ2-6 and V is TRBV12-3 or TRBV12-4; D assignment may be TRBD1 or TRBD2 (5 bases each). V was clipped by 9 bases and J by 0 bases, with 15 bases between them. The CDR3 totals 16 residues. This chain's CDR3 is CASLGTGSSGANVLTF. In DNA form, the CDR3 reads TGTGCCAGTTTAGGGACGGGGTCCTCTGGGGCCAACGTCCTGACTTTC.

By share, this clone counts as medium-sized. The chain joins TRBV7-2 to TRBJ2-2, with D perhaps TRBD2 (6 bases). Between the trimmed V and J ends, which lost 6 bases and 2 bases, there was a span of 10 bases. The germline gives CDR1 SGHTA, CDR2 FQGNSA. The CDR3 runs to 14 residues. Here the CDR3 reads CASRTGTNTGELFF. DNA of the CDR3: TGTGCCAGCAGAACCGGGACTAACACCGGGGAGCTGTTTTTT.

A few counts support this clone. The V gene is TRBV6-2 or TRBV6-3, the J gene TRBJ2-7; 10 nucleotides line up with TRBD1. Germline lookup yields CDR1 MNHEY and CDR2 SVGEGT. V was pared by 4 bases and J by 4 bases, with 10 bases of the junction left unmatched. This CDR3 region has 16 residues. The CDR3 spells CASSFRPGQGSYEQYF. CDR3 coding DNA: TGTGCCAGCAGTTTCCGGCCGGGACAGGGGAGTTACGAGCAGTACTTC.

The chain uses TRBV20-1 and TRBJ1-1; D call uncertain. The CDR3 is 12 residues long. Germline CDR1 and CDR2: DFQATT and SNEGSKA (reference sequence). The V end lost 7 bases, the J end lost 0 bases, and 9 bases lay between the germline ends. The chain's CDR3 is CSVRRMNTEAFF. The CDR3 DNA is TGCAGTGTGCGACGCATGAACACTGAAGCTTTCTTT.

This clone was seen at least ten times. The chain uses TRBV4-3 and TRBJ2-7; 7 bases agree with TRBD1. Trimming removed 0 bases from V and 6 bases from J; junction bases left unmatched: 2. The CDR3 loop spans 13 amino acids. Looked up from germline, CDR1 is LGHNA and CDR2 is YSLEER. The chain's CDR3 is CASSQDDRAEQYF. In nucleotides, the CDR3 is TGCGCCAGCAGCCAAGACGACAGGGCCGAGCAGTACTTC.

The V call is TRBV20-1, the J call TRBJ1-2; no reliable D call. Trimming stripped 5 bases from V and 2 bases from J, with 21 bases between. The CDR3 runs to 16 residues. CDR1 and CDR2 (germline): DFQATT, SNEGSKA (reference sequence). CDR3 loop: CSAAGQRRPFNYGYTF. As DNA, the CDR3 is TGCAGTGCTGCCGGGCAGCGACGCCCTTTCAACTATGGCTACACCTTC.

This clone is classed as medium-sized. V usage is TRBV7-9 and J usage is TRBJ2-7, with unresolved D. The CDR3 spans 14 residues. The V gene lost 2 bases and the J gene lost 6 bases, with 14 bases spanning the gap. Germline V gives CDR1 SEHNR, CDR2 FQNEAQ (reference sequence). CDR3 amino acids: CASSLHSVSFEQYF. CDR3 bases: TGTGCCAGCAGCTTACACAGCGTGAGTTTCGAGCAGTACTTC.

The table lists this clone with many counts. The chain is built from TRBV4-3 and TRBJ2-3; D is unresolved. Per the germline V gene, CDR1 is LGHNA and CDR2 is YSLEER. V lost 1 base and J 0 bases, leaving 14 bases between the germline ends. The CDR3 contains 17 residues. The CDR3 nucleotides are TGCGCCAGCAGCCAAGCCGCACAAGTTCTTAGCACAGATACGCAGTATTTT. Residues: CASSQAAQVLSTDTQYF.

The V and J genes are TRBV7-8 and TRBJ2-7; 7 bases match TRBD1. The CDR3 is 15 residues long. Unmatched junction bases numbered 4, after V lost 2 bases and J lost 0 bases. CDR1 is SGHVS, CDR2 FQNEAQ, per germline. CDR3 residues: CASSLSQGVSYEQYF. The DNA for the CDR3 is TGTGCCAGCAGCTTAAGTCAGGGGGTCTCCTACGAGCAGTACTTC.